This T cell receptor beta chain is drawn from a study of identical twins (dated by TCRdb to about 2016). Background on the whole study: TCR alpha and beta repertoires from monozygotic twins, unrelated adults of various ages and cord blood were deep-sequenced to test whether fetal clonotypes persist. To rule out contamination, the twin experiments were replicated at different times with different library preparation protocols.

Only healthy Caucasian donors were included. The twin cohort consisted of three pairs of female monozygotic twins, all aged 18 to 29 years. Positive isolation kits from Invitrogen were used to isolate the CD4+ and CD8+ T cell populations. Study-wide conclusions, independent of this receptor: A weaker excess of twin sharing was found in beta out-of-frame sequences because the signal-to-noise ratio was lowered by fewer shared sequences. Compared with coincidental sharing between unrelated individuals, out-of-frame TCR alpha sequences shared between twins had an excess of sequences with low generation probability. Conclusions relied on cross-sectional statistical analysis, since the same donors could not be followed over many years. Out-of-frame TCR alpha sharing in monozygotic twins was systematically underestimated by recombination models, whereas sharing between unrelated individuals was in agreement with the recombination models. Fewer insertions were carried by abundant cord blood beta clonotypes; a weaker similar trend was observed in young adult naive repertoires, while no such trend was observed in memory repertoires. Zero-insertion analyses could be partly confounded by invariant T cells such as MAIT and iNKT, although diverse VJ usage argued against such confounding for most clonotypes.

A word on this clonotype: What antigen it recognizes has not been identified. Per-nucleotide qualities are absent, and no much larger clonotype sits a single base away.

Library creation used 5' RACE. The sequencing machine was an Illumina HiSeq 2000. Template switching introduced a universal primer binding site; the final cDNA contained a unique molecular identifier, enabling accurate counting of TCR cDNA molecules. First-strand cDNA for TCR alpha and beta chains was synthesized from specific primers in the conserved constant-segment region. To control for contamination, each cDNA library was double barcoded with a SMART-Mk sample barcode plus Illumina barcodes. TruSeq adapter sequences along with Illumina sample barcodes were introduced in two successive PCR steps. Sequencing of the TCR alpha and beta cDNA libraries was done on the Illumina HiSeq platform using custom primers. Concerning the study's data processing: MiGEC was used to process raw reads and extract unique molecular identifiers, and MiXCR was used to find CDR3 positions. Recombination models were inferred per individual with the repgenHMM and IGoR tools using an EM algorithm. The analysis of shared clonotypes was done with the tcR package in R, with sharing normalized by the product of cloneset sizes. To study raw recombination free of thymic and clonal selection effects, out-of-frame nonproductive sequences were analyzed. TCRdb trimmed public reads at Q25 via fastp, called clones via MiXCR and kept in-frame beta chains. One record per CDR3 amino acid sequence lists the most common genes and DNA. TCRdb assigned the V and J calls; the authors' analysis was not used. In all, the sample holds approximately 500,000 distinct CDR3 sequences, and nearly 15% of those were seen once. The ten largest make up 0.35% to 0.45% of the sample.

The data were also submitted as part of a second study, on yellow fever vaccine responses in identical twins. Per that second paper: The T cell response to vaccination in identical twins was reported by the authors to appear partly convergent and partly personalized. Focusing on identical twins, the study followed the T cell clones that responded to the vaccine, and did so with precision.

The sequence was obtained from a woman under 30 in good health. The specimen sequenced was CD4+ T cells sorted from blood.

This receptor carries the CDR3 CSGNSKETQYF. DNA sequence: TGCAGTGGGAACTCCAAAGAGACCCAGTACTTC. The receptor chain draws on TRBV20-1 and TRBJ2-5; the D gene cannot be resolved reliably. As encoded in the germline V gene (reference sequence), CDR1 is DFQATT while CDR2 is SNEGSKA. Inclusive of the bounding cysteine and phenylalanine, the CDR3 is 11 residues long. CDR3 DNA is the only sequence kept; it has 33 bases, read in frame from the first base. The V end loses 7 bases and the J end loses 3 bases, and a stretch of 9 bases separates them.